This note documents a single T cell receptor (beta chain) sequence. TCR beta from blood CD8+ and CD4+ T cells was sequenced. Negative isolation yielded CD8+ and CD4+ T cells; FACS enriched TEMRA cells. Germline V gives CDR1 MNHEY, CDR2 SVGAGI. This CDR3 region has 13 residues. Deletions cut 6 bases from V and 4 bases from J, with 12 bases between. Reverse transcription of about 0.45 to 1 ug RNA used random hexamers. Amplification of the TCR beta CDR3 was carried out by immunoSEQ multiplex PCR, which spanned a total of 54 Vbeta and 13 Jbeta segments. MiXCR, run by TCRdb on the immunoSEQ multiplex PCR reads, gives a single entry per CDR3 protein. The sample has under 200,000 distinct CDR3 sequences; 90% to 95% are singletons. This entry comes from a study of CD8 T cells in Susac syndrome.

This chain uses TRBV6-5 with TRBJ1-1, with TRBD1 as a possible D gene (5 bases). Source material: CD4+ T cells from PBMCs. The clonotype was recovered from a human donor with Susac syndrome. The CDR3 region is CASSLNGGTEAFF. The CDR3 DNA reads TGTGCCAGCAGCCTTAACGGGGGCACTGAAGCTTTCTTT.